This T cell receptor beta chain was profiled in a study of blood T cell repertoires in COVID-19 (TCRdb year 2020). In the study overall: The collaborator samples originated in the United States, Italy and Spain and spanned the acute and convalescent phases of COVID-19. The samples were drawn from two sources: the first 160 participants of the ongoing ImmuneRACE study, and over 950 subjects contributed by 6 global collaborators. HLA class I and class II types, where available, came from metadata supplied by the sample provider rather than from assay-based typing. The dataset comprised deeply sampled blood TCRbeta repertoires from subjects exposed to, actively infected with, or recovered from COVID-19. The sample metadata nearly always contained a de-identified subject ID, COVID-19 status, age in years and sex. The material from the prospective study consisted of cDNA or gDNA derived from T cells, B-cell-depleted T cells, or PBMCs. The repertoires were released in a freely available public database meant as a resource for research on the immune response to SARS-CoV-2.

Overall study outcomes, separate from this receptor: The quantity of clinical and demographic metadata differed by source and by participant and was supplied without curation.

The collaborating institutions used their own protocols to collect whole blood in K2EDTA tubes. For TCRbeta analysis, collaborators shipped samples as frozen whole blood, isolated PBMCs, or DNA extracted from either of those sample types. There are a few counts of this clone. The target of this receptor is not known. The sample holds no much larger clone one base away, and base qualities are not on file. The immunoSEQ Assay, a bias-controlled multiplex PCR, was used to amplify TCRbeta CDR3 regions from genomic DNA. The original pipeline was this. Within the assay, amplification of reference gene primers was used to estimate how many nucleated cells each sample contained. To quantify the absolute abundance of each unique TCRbeta CDR3 rearrangement, sequence reads were collapsed and filtered. For each sample, productive Simpson clonality was calculated as the square root of Simpson's diversity index over productive rearrangements. Held by TCRdb, this immuneACCESS table contains in-frame sequences only and omits some clones. Under half of the omission traces to an unresolved V gene where checked; the cause of the rest is unknown. The V and J calls and clone size come from that table; D and trimming were worked out from the DNA. The sample table contains roughly 210,000 clones; only one count was recorded for about nine tenths of them. Approximately 1.7% of the sample rests with the top ten.

V and J are truncated by 2 bases and 8 bases respectively, leaving an intervening sequence of 6 bases. The germline V gene encodes CDR1 SGHTA and CDR2 FQGTGA. The cysteine opens and the phenylalanine closes a CDR3 of 12 amino acids. Of all the DNA, just the CDR3 is kept, 36 bases in frame from base 1. The sample consisted of peripheral blood. The rearrangement joined TRBV7-3 to TRBJ2-2; the D gene cannot be named for sure. The sequence derives from a man aged 65 to 79 with acute or convalescent COVID-19. The CDR3 protein: CASSLRGGELFF. At the DNA level, the sequence is TGTGCCAGCAGCTTACGAGGAGGGGAGCTGTTTTTT.